These 2 T cell receptor beta chains originate from one sample sequenced in a study of cytomegalovirus exposure and HLA in healthy donors (dated by TCRdb to 2016 to 2017). Libraries were made using the immunoSEQ multiplex PCR assay. A mixture of 60 forward primers for TCR Vbeta segments and 13 reverse primers for TCR Jbeta segments was used in the multiplex PCR. The immuneACCESS repertoire file appears here via TCRdb, limited to in-frame rearrangements. These files lack a portion of the clones; in checked studies, under half of the deficit traces to unresolved V genes, and the cause of the others is not known. In this sample the table shows 90,000 or so clones, around 80% of which occur a single time. The ten largest make up under 5% of the sample. Source material: PBMCs. Receptor source: a male donor in good health and CMV-seropositive.

This rearrangement joins TRBV19 to TRBJ1-6; D uncertain. The CDR3 has 16 amino acids. V lost 1 base, J lost 0 bases, and 7 bases lay in between. Germline-derived CDR1 and CDR2 are LNHDA and SQIVND (reference sequence). The CDR3: CASSIGASSYNSPLHF. CDR3 nucleotides: TGTGCCAGTAGTATAGGGGCCAGCTCCTATAATTCACCCCTCCACTTT.

The V and J genes are TRBV5-4 and TRBJ1-2, with D hard to call. Per germline, CDR1 SGHNT and CDR2 YYREEE (reference sequence). Trimming shortened V by 4 bases and J by 6 bases, and 13 bases separated the two germline ends. CDR3 length equals 13 residues. The CDR3 bases are TGTGCCAGCAGCAGGGAGGGTGGGGATGGCTACACCTTC. Its translation: CASSREGGDGYTF. Looking up the rest from reference TRBV5-4 and TRBJ1-2 gives the full variable domain: ETGVTQSPTHLIKTRGQQVTLRCSSQSGHNTVSWYQQALGQGPQFIFQYYREEENGRGNFPPRFSGLQFPNYSSELNVNALELDDSALYLCASSREGGDGYTFGSGTRLTVV.